This T cell receptor (beta chain) derives from a study of CD8 T cells in Susac syndrome. Blood CD8+ and CD4+ T cells underwent high-throughput TCR beta sequencing. Looked up from germline, CDR1 is DFQATT and CDR2 is SNEGSKA (reference sequence). The CDR3 totals 12 residues. V lost 7 bases and J 2 bases, leaving 9 bases between the germline ends. The authors reverse transcribed about 0.5 to 1 ug RNA with random hexamers. Via MiXCR, TCRdb re-called the immunoSEQ multiplex PCR reads, giving one row per CDR3 protein. The sample yields 150,000 to 200,000 distinct CDR3 sequences, under 97% seen once. Source material: CD4+ T cells from PBMCs. V and J are TRBV20-1 and TRBJ1-5; D is perhaps TRBD1 (5 bases). This receptor was identified in a human donor with multiple sclerosis. The chain's CDR3 is CSVTGGNQPQHF. Here the CDR3 DNA reads TGCAGTGTTACGGGGGGCAATCAGCCCCAGCATTTT.